The 10 T cell receptor beta chains in this list originate from one sample, sequenced in a study of control samples from healthy donors and cancer patients. Sequencing used immunoSEQ multiplex PCR; TCRdb keeps in-frame clones, though not all of them. The repertoire holds 100,000 to 150,000 clones, with roughly 90% as singletons. Sequencing used blood. These receptors all stem from a woman aged 18 to 35 in good health.

This rearrangement joins TRBV20-1 to TRBJ1-5, with D unclear. Germline CDR1 reads DFQATT; CDR2 reads SNEGSKA (reference sequence). Trimming pared 5 bases from V and 2 bases from J, leaving 10 bases between. The CDR3 spans 13 residues. The CDR3 region is CSAGGTGNQPQHF. The CDR3 DNA sequence: TGCAGTGCTGGTGGCACGGGCAATCAGCCCCAGCATTTT.

The chain employs TRBV19 and TRBJ1-2; no clear D gene. Germline values: CDR1 LNHDA, CDR2 SQIVND (reference sequence). Trimming removed 7 bases at V and 5 bases at J, with 17 bases between. The CDR3 consists of 14 residues. CDR3 sequence reads: CASMVTPKTYGYTF. The CDR3 DNA sequence: TGTGCCAGTATGGTAACGCCAAAGACGTATGGCTACACCTTC.

This rearrangement joins TRBV3-1 (or the pseudogene TRBV3-2) to TRBJ2-5; possibly TRBD1 or TRBD2 for D (5 bases each). This CDR3 region has 17 residues. V was pared by 3 bases and J by 7 bases, with 24 bases between. From germline, CDR1 is LGHDT and CDR2 YNNKEL (reference sequence). The CDR3 nucleotides are TGTGCCAGCAGCCAGCGAATCACCAGCCGGGACGAAGCGACCCAGTACTTC. This sequence encodes CASSQRITSRDEATQYF.

This clone was detected only a few times. This chain links TRBV7-3 with TRBJ2-3, with 8 bases identical to TRBD2. Germline lookup yields CDR1 SGHTA and CDR2 FQGTGA. The CDR3 spans 15 residues. Germline trimming cut 5 bases from V and 1 base from J; bases unmatched to any gene: 5. CDR3 DNA: TGTGCCAGCAGCGCGGGAGGCGGCGGCACAGATACGCAGTATTTT. It specifies CASSAGGGGTDTQYF. Looking up the rest from reference TRBV7-3 and TRBJ2-3 gives the full variable domain: GAGVSQTPSNKVTEKGKYVELRCDPISGHTALYWYRQSLGQGPEFLIYFQGTGAADDSGLPNDRFFAVRPEGSVSTLKIQRTERGDSAVYLCASSAGGGGTDTQYFGPGTRLTVL.

The genes are TRBV28 and TRBJ1-2; D uncertain. This CDR3 spans 12 amino acids. V was shortened by 3 bases and J by 5 bases, with 7 bases between the two germline ends. Germline-derived CDR1 and CDR2 are MDHEN and SYDVKM. The CDR3 DNA reads as TGTGCCAGCAGTTTGGGCGTTTATGGCTACACCTTC. Amino acids: CASSLGVYGYTF.

V usage is TRBV24-1 and J usage is TRBJ2-3, with 7 bases aligning to TRBD2. Germline assignment: CDR1 KGHDR and CDR2 SFDVKD. The CDR3 runs to 15 residues. Germline trimming cut 6 bases from V and 2 bases from J; bases unmatched to any gene: 7. CDR3 protein: CATSTREAVTDTQYF. The CDR3 region has the DNA TGTGCCACCAGTACACGGGAGGCCGTCACAGATACGCAGTATTTT.

In this sample, this clone turned up once. The chain uses TRBV9 and TRBJ2-1; 13 bases map to TRBD2. The V gene's germline CDR1 is SGDLS and CDR2 YYNGEE. V was pared by 1 base and J by 5 bases, with 15 bases of the junction left unmatched. CDR3 length: 20 amino acids. CDR3 sequence reads: CASSVSPGTVGLAGDNEQFF. The CDR3 DNA reads TGTGCCAGCAGCGTATCCCCCGGGACAGTCGGACTAGCGGGAGACAATGAGCAGTTCTTC.

The V gene is TRBV4-1, the J gene TRBJ2-5, with 12 nucleotides matching TRBD2. Germline-derived CDR1 and CDR2 are MGHRA and YSYEKL. With V trimmed by 0 bases and J by 0 bases, 8 bases remained unmatched. This CDR3 has 19 amino acids. CDR3 protein: CASSQEVLGLAGNQETQYF. The DNA for the CDR3 is TGCGCCAGCAGCCAAGAAGTACTAGGACTAGCGGGGAACCAAGAGACCCAGTACTTC.

The chain combines TRBV5-1 with TRBJ2-7; D unresolved. V lost 4 bases and J lost 0, with 2 bases in between. CDR3 length: 11 residues. Germline V gene sequence: CDR1 SGHRS, CDR2 YFSETQ. The CDR3, as DNA: TGCGCCAGCAGCCCCTCCTACGAGCAGTACTTC. Its translation is CASSPSYEQYF.

The J gene is TRBJ1-5, the V gene TRBV21-1. TRBV21-1 is described as a pseudogene. The length of the CDR3 is 18 residues. For the CDR3, the DNA is TGTGCCAGCAGCAAAGACTGGGAGGGATTAGTCTCCCAGCCCCCTGAGCATTTT. Protein product: CASSKDWEGLVSQPPEHF.